These 24 T cell receptor beta chains were sequenced from one sample in a study of cytomegalovirus exposure and HLA in healthy donors. The PCR made use of 60 Vbeta and 13 Jbeta primers. Measured with immunoSEQ multiplex PCR; TCRdb has only the in-frame clones, and not every one. The sample lists fewer than 200,000 clones, roughly 80% occurring once. The sample comprised PBMCs. These receptors were collected from a woman aged 18-30 years in good health and CMV-seronegative.

The chain carries TRBV7-8 and TRBJ1-1; D call uncertain. V was cut by 5 bases and J by 7 bases, with 20 bases left in between. CDR1 and CDR2 (germline): SGHVS, FQNEAQ. The CDR3 is made up of 15 amino acids. The CDR3 bases are TGTGCCAGCAGCAAGCGGGGAGAACCACCCATTGAAGCTTTCTTT. It yields the protein CASSKRGEPPIEAFF. The full variable domain, rest sourced from reference TRBV7-8 and TRBJ1-1, is GAGVSQSPRYKVAKRGQDVALRCDPISGHVSLFWYQQALGQGPEFLTYFQNEAQLDKSGLPSDRFFAERPEGSVSTLKIQRTQQEDSAVYLCASSKRGEPPIEAFFGQGTRLTVV.

The V and J genes are TRBV6-1 and TRBJ2-7, with D unresolved. There are 15 residues in the CDR3. Germline V CDR1 and CDR2: MNHNS, SASEGT. Trimming removed 5 bases from V and 0 bases from J, with 14 bases in between. The CDR3 sequence is CASSPYMRSSYEQYF. CDR3 in DNA: TGTGCCAGCAGTCCCTACATGAGGAGCTCCTACGAGCAGTACTTC.

The chain joins TRBV7-3 to TRBJ2-2, with 8 bases matching TRBD2. V was pared by 0 bases and J by 5 bases, with 5 bases of the junction left unmatched. The germline gives CDR1 SGHTA, CDR2 FQGTGA. The CDR3 contains 16 residues. The CDR3 sequence: CASSLTLAGRTGELFF. For the CDR3, the DNA is TGTGCCAGCAGCTTAACGTTAGCGGGACGGACCGGGGAGCTGTTTTTT.

The chain employs TRBV27 and TRBJ2-5, with a possible D match to TRBD1 (6 bases). TRBJ2-7 matches the DNA end more closely, so the J call is doubtful. CDR3 size: 13 residues. From germline, CDR1 is MNHEY and CDR2 SMNVEV (reference sequence). This CDR3 reads CASRPGQSYEQYF. The CDR3 DNA sequence: TGTGCCAGCCGACCGGGACAATCCTACGAGCAGTACTTC.

This clone was detected only once. V is TRBV6-5 and J is TRBJ2-3; D uncertain. The CDR3 sequence is 14 residues long. Germline lookup yields CDR1 MNHEY and CDR2 SVGAGI. Trimming shortened V by 2 bases and J by 7 bases, and 13 bases separated the two germline ends. The DNA for the CDR3 is TGTGCCAGCAGTTACGAGCTTGTCCCATATACGCAGTATTTT. Amino acids: CASSYELVPYTQYF.

The gene calls are TRBV10-3 and TRBJ2-7, with D possibly matching TRBD1 (5 bases). V was shortened by 10 bases and J by 2 bases, with 18 bases between the two germline ends. This CDR3 is built from 14 residues. Germline V gives CDR1 ENHRY, CDR2 SYGVKD. CDR3 nucleotides: TGTGCCACCACGGTTTCGGGCAGGGCCTACGAGCAGTACTTC. Encoded protein: CATTVSGRAYEQYF.

The chain combines TRBV10-3 with TRBJ2-7; 7 bases line up with TRBD2. CDR1 is ENHRY, CDR2 SYGVKD, per germline. Trimming removed 0 bases from V and 1 base from J; junction bases left unmatched: 12. The CDR3 sequence is 18 residues long. CDR3 protein: CAISESGGGSAGSYEQYF. CDR3 in DNA: TGTGCCATCAGTGAGTCTGGCGGCGGGAGTGCGGGTTCCTACGAGCAGTACTTC.

The chain joins TRBV5-5 to TRBJ1-2; D ambiguous. The CDR3 totals 15 residues. Germline loops: CDR1 SGHKS, CDR2 YYEKEE (reference sequence). Trimming stripped 2 bases from V and 4 bases from J, with 15 bases between. The chain's CDR3 is CASSFEAAGSYGYTF. The CDR3 DNA reads TGTGCCAGCAGCTTCGAGGCGGCTGGGAGCTATGGCTACACCTTC.

V gene TRBV27 combines with J gene TRBJ2-1; 10 positions match TRBD2. J was trimmed by 8 bases and V by 5 bases; bases with no gene match: 18. Germline V gene data show CDR1 as MNHEY and CDR2 as SMNVEV (reference sequence). The CDR3 loop spans 18 amino acids. DNA of the CDR3: TGTGCCAGCAGTAGGAAGACCAGCGGGAGGGCCGTAGGGGATGAGCAGTTCTTC. This gives the protein CASSRKTSGRAVGDEQFF.

The CDR3 nucleotides are TGTGCCAGCAGCTCCGAAGGGACAGGGCGGGAAGAGCAGTACTTC. The encoded protein is CASSSEGTGREEQYF. The chain carries TRBV7-9 and TRBJ2-7, with 9 bases identical to TRBD1. The germline gives CDR1 SEHNR, CDR2 FQNEAQ (reference sequence). The CDR3 is 15 amino acids. J was trimmed by 7 bases and V by 4 bases; bases with no gene match: 11.

This clone was found a few times. The genes are TRBV29-1 and TRBJ1-2; the D gene is possibly TRBD1 (5 bases). CDR1 is SQVTM, CDR2 ANQGSEA, per germline. The CDR3 runs 12 residues. Trimming took off 5 bases at V and 4 bases at J, with 11 bases between the two ends. In DNA, the CDR3 is TGCAGCGTTAGCCAGGGTCTCTATGGCTACACCTTC. Translating gives CSVSQGLYGYTF.

This rearrangement joins TRBV11-3 to TRBJ2-5, with D tentatively TRBD2 (5 bases). The germline CDR1 and CDR2 sequences are SGHNT and YENEEA. The CDR3 is 14 residues long. V lost 1 base, J lost 1 base, and 7 bases lay in between. CDR3: CASSLGRAQETQYF. CDR3 nucleotides: TGTGCCAGCAGCTTAGGGCGGGCCCAAGAGACCCAGTACTTC.

The chain joins TRBV7-2 to TRBJ2-7; 9 bases are shared with TRBD1. The ends lost 5 bases at V and 4 bases at J; junction bases unmatched: 6. This CDR3 contains 14 residues. CDR1 is SGHTA and CDR2 is FQGNSA in the germline V gene. The CDR3 DNA reads TGTGCCAGCAGCCAACGGGGACAGGGTTACGAGCAGTACTTC. Translated, it gives CASSQRGQGYEQYF.

The rearrangement links TRBV15 to TRBJ1-1; 11 bases fit TRBD1. The germline V gene has CDR1 LNHNV and CDR2 YYDKDF (reference sequence). The CDR3 has 18 residues. The V and J ends lost 1 base and 1 base, in that order; junction bases with no gene match: 8. In DNA, the CDR3 is TGTGCCACCAGCAGAGTACTAGGACAGGGGGCTGGGAACACTGAAGCTTTCTTT. Protein: CATSRVLGQGAGNTEAFF.

The chain is built from TRBV6-1 and TRBJ2-7; D gene uncertain. CDR3 length: 13 amino acids. Germline CDR1 MNHNS, CDR2 SASEGT. V lost 3 bases and J lost 0, with 6 bases in between. CDR3 in DNA: TGTGCCAGCAGTGAGGCTAGCTCCTACGAGCAGTACTTC. Translating gives CASSEASSYEQYF.

In this sample, this clone turned up a few times. The J gene is TRBJ2-6, the V gene TRBV18, with 8 bases identical to TRBD1. CDR3 size: 17 residues. Losses at the gene ends were 3 bases for V and 3 bases for J; bases not matched to a gene: 7. Looked up from germline, CDR1 is KGHSH and CDR2 is LQKENI. DNA for the CDR3: TGTGCCAGCTCACCGACAGGGGCCCCTCTTGGGGCCAACGTCCTGACTTTC. Translation: CASSPTGAPLGANVLTF.

This chain uses TRBV23-1 with TRBJ2-2; 8 bases agree with TRBD2. TRBV23-1 is designated an ORF whose function remains uncertain. The CDR3 is made up of 16 amino acids. V shed 3 bases, J shed 6 bases, and the junction held 9 bases outside the gene matches. CDR3 nucleotides: TGCGCCAGCAGTCACCGAGGGCGCGGGAGGCCCGGGGAGCTGTTTTTT. This translates into CASSHRGRGRPGELFF.

The J gene is TRBJ1-1, the V gene TRBV13; the match to TRBD1 covers 8 bases. The CDR3 is 14 amino acids. The germline V gene has CDR1 PRHDT and CDR2 FYEKMQ (reference sequence). V dropped 3 bases and J dropped 5; count of bases not matched to a gene: 5. DNA for the CDR3: TGTGCCAGCAGCTTCCAGGGGGCGCAGACTGAAGCTTTCTTT. Its protein product is CASSFQGAQTEAFF.

This chain uses TRBV28 with TRBJ2-4; 8 positions agree with TRBD1. In germline, CDR1 is MDHEN, CDR2 SYDVKM. The CDR3 consists of 15 residues. Trimming at V came to 5 bases and at J to 9 bases, leaving 12 bases not matched to a gene. The CDR3 sequence is CASSLYQGASGIQYF. The CDR3 DNA sequence: TGTGCCAGCAGTCTCTATCAGGGGGCGAGCGGCATTCAGTACTTC. Using reference TRBV28 and TRBJ2-4 for the parts outside the CDR3, the full variable domain is DVKVTQSSRYLVKRTGEKVFLECVQDMDHENMFWYRQDPGLGLRLIYFSYDVKMKEKGDIPEGYSVSREKKERFSLILESASTNQTSMYLCASSLYQGASGIQYFGAGTRLSVL.

V is TRBV28 and J is TRBJ2-1, with 13 bases matching TRBD2. Germline CDR1 is MDHEN and CDR2 is SYDVKM. The CDR3 runs 15 residues. Trimming at V came to 11 bases and at J to 6 bases, leaving 10 bases not matched to a gene. The CDR3 region is CAVRQGLAGSNEQFF. CDR3 in DNA: TGTGCCGTAAGACAGGGACTAGCGGGATCCAATGAGCAGTTCTTC.

Notes on this clone: Other DNA sequences in the sample encode the same CDR3. The CDR3 reads CSVDSGAGNTIYF. DNA of the CDR3: TGCAGCGTTGACTCCGGGGCTGGAAACACCATATATTTT. The chain is built from TRBV29-1 and TRBJ1-3; D gene unclear. Germline lookup yields CDR1 SQVTM and CDR2 ANQGSEA. Deletions cut 3 bases from V and 2 bases from J, with 8 bases between. The CDR3 length is 13 residues.

The chain joins TRBV7-6 to TRBJ2-1; 8 bases line up with TRBD2. CDR1 and CDR2 (germline): SGHVS, FNYEAQ. The V segment lost 2 bases and the J segment 12 bases; nucleotides outside the gene matches: 6. The CDR3 is 13 residues long. The CDR3 reads CASSLSSGRSQFF. The CDR3 DNA reads TGTGCCAGCAGCTTATCCAGCGGGAGATCGCAGTTCTTC.

In regard to this clone: Mismatch with germline at one junction end may stem from a read error. The J gene is TRBJ2-2, the V gene TRBV11-3; possibly TRBD1 for D (5 bases). CDR3 length equals 15 residues. Germline CDR1 and CDR2: SGHNT and YENEEA. The DNA for the CDR3 is TGTGCCCGCAGCGCACTCTCGGCAGGGACCGGGGAGCTGTTTTTT. Protein sequence: CARSALSAGTGELFF.

V is TRBV28 and J is TRBJ1-5, with 9 bases identical to TRBD1. CDR1 is MDHEN and CDR2 is SYDVKM in the germline V gene. The CDR3 covers 15 residues. J was trimmed by 9 bases and V by 6 bases; bases with no gene match: 12. CDR3 sequence reads: CASSGDRDLGRPQHF. The CDR3, as DNA: TGTGCCAGCAGCGGGGACAGGGACCTAGGGAGGCCCCAGCATTTT.